Listed below are T cell receptor beta chains from one sample, sequenced in a study of shared clonotypes between healthy human individuals. Assay used: immunoSEQ multiplex PCR; TCRdb lists only in-frame clones, some missing. The sample includes some 2.1 million clones, 90% to 95% seen only once; the top ten take 0.13%. Sequenced material: naive CD4+ T cells sorted from blood. The receptors were sampled from a man younger than 30 in good health. Both conserved end residues are part of each CDR3. D genes are given only for firm matches. Rows may omit the clone size; those that give it use once, few, many or a size class.

TRBD2,once,TRBJ2-7,TRBV11-2,TGTGCCAGCACCCCCTCACTAGCGGGGTTAACCTACGAGCAGTACTTC,CASTPSLAGLTYEQYF
.,.,TRBJ2-3,TRBV7-2,TGTGCCAGCAGCCGACTGAGGGGGGGCACAGATACGCAGTATTTT,CASSRLRGGTDTQYF
.,.,TRBJ1-1,TRBV28,TGTGCCAGCAAGATGAACACTGAAGCTTTCTTT,CASKMNTEAFF
.,.,TRBJ1-2,TRBV5-1,TGCGCCAGCAGCAGTCCGGGGGTTGCCTATGGCTACACCTTC,CASSSPGVAYGYTF
.,.,TRBJ2-3,TRBV5-1,TGCGCCAGCAGTCAGCAGTACACAGATACGCAGTATTTT,CASSQQYTDTQYF
.,.,TRBJ1-4,TRBV19,TGTGCCAGTAGTATAAGTCAAGTTAATGAAAAACTGTTTTTT,CASSISQVNEKLFF
TRBD1,.,TRBJ2-4,TRBV5-1,TGCGCCAGCAGCTTGGCCGTTGGGACAGGGACACTAGGGGCCAAAAACATTCAGTACTTC,CASSLAVGTGTLGAKNIQYF
.,.,TRBJ1-5,TRBV6-6,TGTGCCAGCAGTTCTCTCGGACAGCCCCAGCATTTT,CASSSLGQPQHF
.,.,TRBJ2-6,TRBV7-9,TGTGCCAGCAGCTTAGCGTTCACAAACGTCCTGACTTTC,CASSLAFTNVLTF
.,.,TRBJ2-5,TRBV30,TGTGCCTGGAGCGAGGCCCCGATAGGGGAGACCCAGTACTTC,CAWSEAPIGETQYF
.,once,TRBJ2-2,TRBV6-4,TGTGCCAGCAGTATACAGGAGAACACCGGGGAGCTGTTTTTT,CASSIQENTGELFF
.,.,TRBJ1-5,TRBV6-1,TGTGCCAGCAGTGAAAGGGGGGGTTATCAGCCCCAGCATTTT,CASSERGGYQPQHF
.,once,TRBJ1-2,TRBV6-5,TGTGCCAGCAGTTACTTGAGGCGGGGGGACTATGGCTACACCTTC,CASSYLRRGDYGYTF
.,once,TRBJ1-2,TRBV4-3,TGCGCCAGCAGCCAAGATCTCTGGGGTTTGTATGGCTACACCTTC,CASSQDLWGLYGYTF
.,.,TRBJ2-5,TRBV7-2,TGTGCCAGCAGCTTGCGAGTAGGAGAGGGCCCGGGAGTTCAGTACTTC,CASSLRVGEGPGVQYF
TRBD1,.,TRBJ1-5,TRBV6-1,TGTGCCAGCAGTGGGGGACAGTGGAATCAGCCCCAGCATTTT,CASSGGQWNQPQHF
.,.,TRBJ1-2,TRBV30,TGTGCCTGGAGTGAAGGCAGGGTCGCGACCTTC,CAWSEGRVATF
.,.,TRBJ2-1,TRBV28,TGTGCCAGCAGCCCGGCGGGGATAGTTTACAATGAGCAGTTCTTC,CASSPAGIVYNEQFF
TRBD2,.,TRBJ2-7,TRBV14,TGTGCCAGCAGCCGCGGACTAGCGGGAGTCTACGAGCAGTACTTC,CASSRGLAGVYEQYF
.,.,TRBJ1-4,TRBV4-1,TGCGCCAGCAGCCAAAATCCGGGACAAGGGAATGAAAAACTGTTTTTT,CASSQNPGQGNEKLFF
TRBD1,.,TRBJ2-7,TRBV6-1,TGTGCCAGCAGGGCAGGGGGCTCTCGGGGTTCCGAGCAGTACTTC,CASRAGGSRGSEQYF
.,.,TRBJ1-5,TRBV2,TGTGCCAGCCGAGCGGAGGCGTTTAGCAATCAGCCCCAGCATTTT,CASRAEAFSNQPQHF
.,once,TRBJ2-3,TRBV5-1,TGCGCCAGCAGCTACGGGTTAAGCACAGATACGCAGTATTTT,CASSYGLSTDTQYF
.,.,TRBJ2-6,TRBV5-1,TGCGCCACCCAAGCCGGCTCTGGGGCCAACGTCCTGACTTTC,CATQAGSGANVLTF
.,.,TRBJ2-5,TRBV7-2,TGTGCCAGCAGCTTTTTGGCGGACCAAGAGACCCAGTACTTC,CASSFLADQETQYF
.,.,TRBJ2-7,TRBV9,TGTGCCAGCAGCCCTACGGCGGGCACCTACGAGCAGTACTTC,CASSPTAGTYEQYF
TRBD2,.,TRBJ2-1,TRBV7-8,TGTGCCAGCAGCATAGCGGGGGGGTATGAGCAGTTCTTC,CASSIAGGYEQFF
.,.,TRBJ2-7,TRBV4-1,TGCGCCAGCAGCCGATCCTCCCTGGGGCCGGGATACGAGCAGTACTTC,CASSRSSLGPGYEQYF
TRBD2,.,TRBJ2-5,TRBV7-9,TGTGCCAGCAGCCGGACTAGCGGGGTCCAAGAGACCCAGTACTTC,CASSRTSGVQETQYF
.,.,TRBJ1-2,TRBV6-6,TGTGCCAGCACCCCCTGGGGGGGAGGTAACTATGGCTACACCTTC,CASTPWGGGNYGYTF
.,.,TRBJ2-7,TRBV7-9,TGTGCCAGCAGCTTAGCGGTCGAGCAGTACTTC,CASSLAVEQYF
.,.,TRBJ1-2,TRBV6-1,TGTGCCAGTCTCCCCGGGCAGGGGAACTATGGCTACACCTTC,CASLPGQGNYGYTF
.,.,TRBJ1-5,TRBV6-4,TGTGCCAGCAGTGACGGGGGAGTCCTTGGGCTTCAGCCCCAGCATTTT,CASSDGGVLGLQPQHF
.,.,TRBJ2-7,TRBV28,TGTGCGTGCAAGGGAACCTACGAGCAGTACTTC,CACKGTYEQYF
.,.,TRBJ2-5,TRBV19,TGTGCCAGTTCTCAGGGGTACCAAGAGACCCAGTACTTC,CASSQGYQETQYF
.,once,TRBJ2-7,TRBV4-1,TGCGCCAGCAGCCAGCTGGCCGTAGGGGAGCAGTACTTC,CASSQLAVGEQYF
.,.,TRBJ1-3,TRBV11-2,TGTGCCAGCAGCTTAGAGGGTCTCCCGGGAAACACCATATATTTT,CASSLEGLPGNTIYF
.,.,TRBJ2-7,TRBV14,TGTGCCAGCAGCCAAGAGCCAGACAGGCCCAACGAGCAGTACTTC,CASSQEPDRPNEQYF
.,.,TRBJ1-1,TRBV5-4,TGTGCCAGCAGCTCTTTTACAATGAACACTGAAGCTTTCTTT,CASSSFTMNTEAFF
.,.,TRBJ1-3,TRBV7-2,TGTGCCAGCAGCCGGGACATCTCTGGAAACACCATATATTTT,CASSRDISGNTIYF
.,.,TRBJ1-1,TRBV19,TGTGCCAGTAGTATAACTCTAGGGGTTACTGAAGCTTTCTTT,CASSITLGVTEAFF
.,.,TRBJ1-4,TRBV5-1,TGCGCCAGCAGTCCCGGGACCAAAAATGAAAAACTGTTTTTT,CASSPGTKNEKLFF
.,.,TRBJ2-6,TRBV10-1,TGCGCCAGCAGGACGGACTCTGGGGCCAACGTCCTGACTTTC,CASRTDSGANVLTF
.,.,TRBJ2-2,TRBV6-5,TGTGCCAGCAGTTACTCGGGGGGAACCGGGGAGCTGTTTTTT,CASSYSGGTGELFF